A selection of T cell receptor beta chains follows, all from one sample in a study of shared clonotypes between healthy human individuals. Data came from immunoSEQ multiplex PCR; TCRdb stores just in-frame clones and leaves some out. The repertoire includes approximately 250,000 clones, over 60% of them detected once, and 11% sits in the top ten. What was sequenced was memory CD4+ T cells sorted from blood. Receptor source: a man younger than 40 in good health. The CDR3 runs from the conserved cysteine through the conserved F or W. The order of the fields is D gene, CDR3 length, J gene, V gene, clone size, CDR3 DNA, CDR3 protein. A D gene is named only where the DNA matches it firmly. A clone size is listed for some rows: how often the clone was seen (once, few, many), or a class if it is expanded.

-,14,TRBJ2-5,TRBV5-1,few,TGCGCCAGCAGCTTGGTCCCTCGACAAGAGACCCAGTACTTC,CASSLVPRQETQYF
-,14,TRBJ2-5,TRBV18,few,TGTGCCAGCTCACCACCGGGACGGTTTGGGACCCAGTACTTC,CASSPPGRFGTQYF
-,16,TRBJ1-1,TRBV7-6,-,TGTGCCAGCAGCTTAGGCGGTGGGCAAGCGAACACTGAAGCTTTCTTT,CASSLGGGQANTEAFF
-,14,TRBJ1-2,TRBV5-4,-,TGTGCCAGCAGCTTACGGGGGGCGTCCTATGGCTACACCTTC,CASSLRGASYGYTF
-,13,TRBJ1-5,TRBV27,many,TGTGCCAGCAGTCCGGACCACAATCAGCCCCAGCATTTT,CASSPDHNQPQHF
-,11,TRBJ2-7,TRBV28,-,TGTGCCAGCAGCCTCCTCTACGAGCAGTACTTC,CASSLLYEQYF
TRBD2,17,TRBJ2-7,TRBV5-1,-,TGCGCCAGCAGCCCGGGTGGGACTAGCGGGTGGTCCTACGAGCAGTACTTC,CASSPGGTSGWSYEQYF
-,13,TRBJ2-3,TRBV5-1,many,TGCGCCAGCAGCTTGGGGGCGGCAGATACGCAGTATTTT,CASSLGAADTQYF
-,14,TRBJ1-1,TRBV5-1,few,TGCGCCAGCAGCTTACACGGGGCGAACACTGAAGCTTTCTTT,CASSLHGANTEAFF
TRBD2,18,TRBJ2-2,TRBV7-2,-,TGTGCCAGCAGCTTAATCTCTAGCGGAGGGTTGGGCACCGGGGAGCTGTTTTTT,CASSLISSGGLGTGELFF
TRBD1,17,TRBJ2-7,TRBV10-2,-,TGCGCCAGCAGTGTCCACGGAGGCGACAGGGTATCCCACGAGCAGTACTTC,CASSVHGGDRVSHEQYF
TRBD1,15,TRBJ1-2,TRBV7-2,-,TGTGCCAGCAGCCAAGGGGACAGGGGTGGGTATGGCTACACCTTC,CASSQGDRGGYGYTF
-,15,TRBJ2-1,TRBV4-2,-,TGTGCCAGCAGCTTGAGGTTGGGAGGCGGCGGCGAGCAGTTCTTC,CASSLRLGGGGEQFF
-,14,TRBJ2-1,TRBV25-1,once,TGTGCCAGCAGTGACCTAAACTATATCAATGAGCAGTTCTTC,CASSDLNYINEQFF
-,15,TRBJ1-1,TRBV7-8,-,TGTGCCAGCAGCTCCCTAGGGCCTCAACAGGGAGAAGCTTTCTTT,CASSSLGPQQGEAFF
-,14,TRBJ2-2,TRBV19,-,TGTGCCAGTAGGACAGGAGGGAACACCGGGGAGCTGTTTTTT,CASRTGGNTGELFF
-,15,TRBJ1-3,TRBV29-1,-,TGCAGCGTTGGAGTCGGGGAGCCCTCTGGAAACACCATATATTTT,CSVGVGEPSGNTIYF
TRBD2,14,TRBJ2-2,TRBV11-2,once,TGTGCCAGCAGCTTAGGCCGGGGGGCCGGGGAGCTGTTTTTT,CASSLGRGAGELFF
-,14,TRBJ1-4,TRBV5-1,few,TGCGCCAGCAGCTCACAAGGGGGAGGTGAAAAACTGTTTTTT,CASSSQGGGEKLFF
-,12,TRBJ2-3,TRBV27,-,TGTGCCAGCAGTCCGGGGGTCGGTACGCAGTATTTT,CASSPGVGTQYF
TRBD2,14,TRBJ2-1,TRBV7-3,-,TGTGCCAGCAGCTTAGCGGGAGGGCCAAGTGAGCAGTTCTTC,CASSLAGGPSEQFF
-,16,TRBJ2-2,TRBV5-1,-,TGCGCCAGCAGCGAGTTAGCGGAGCCGAACACCGGGGAGCTGTTTTTT,CASSELAEPNTGELFF
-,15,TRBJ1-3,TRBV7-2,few,TGTGCCAGCAGGGACAGCGGAGGGACTGGAAACACCATATATTTT,CASRDSGGTGNTIYF
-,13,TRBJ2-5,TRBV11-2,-,TGTGCCAGCAGCCCACAGGGGGGGGAGACCCAGTACTTC,CASSPQGGETQYF
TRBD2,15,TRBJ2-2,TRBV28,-,TGTGCCAGCAGTTTGGGACTAGCGGGAGCCGGGGAGCTGTTTTTT,CASSLGLAGAGELFF
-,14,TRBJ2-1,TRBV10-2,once,TGCGCCAGCAGTGAAGGGAGCTCCTACAATGAGCAGTTCTTC,CASSEGSSYNEQFF
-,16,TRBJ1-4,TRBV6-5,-,TGTGCCAGCAGTTACTCGGTCCAGGGGCATAATGAAAAACTGTTTTTT,CASSYSVQGHNEKLFF